The T cell receptor (beta chain) described here comes from a study of cytomegalovirus exposure and HLA in healthy donors. As to this clone: Antigen: not known.

Donors showed nominal health when sampled, although they likely had unrecorded immune exposures. 60 Vbeta and 13 Jbeta primers were used in PCR. TCRdb's table, derived via immunoSEQ multiplex PCR, lists solely in-frame clones and lacks some. The profile shows approximately 95,000 clones, approximately 81% of them singletons. Findings and limits, study-wide: Being productive about 90% or about 30% of the time was typical of most TCR beta V segments in an earlier analysis.

The specimen sequenced was PBMCs. This TCR was sampled from a woman aged 40 to 50 in good health and CMV-seropositive.

The CDR3 protein is CASSLGTSGVYNEQFF. As DNA, the CDR3 is TGCGCCAGCAGCCTCGGGACTAGCGGCGTATACAATGAGCAGTTCTTC. The chain employs TRBV5-1 and TRBJ2-1; 11 bases fit TRBD2. Germline CDR1 SGHRS, CDR2 YFSETQ. The CDR3 sequence is 16 residues long. Germline trimming cut 4 bases from V and 4 bases from J; bases unmatched to any gene: 7.